This record looks at one TCR beta chain sequence and its context. Its antigen is not known. Trimming stripped 8 bases from V and 6 bases from J, with 19 bases between. The CDR3 contains 15 residues. TCRdb itself ran the 5' RACE reads through MiXCR, one entry per CDR3 protein. The sample contains under 850,000 distinct CDR3 sequences, 19% of which appear only once. The record originates from a study of CD8 T cells in ankylosing spondylitis. Study findings and constraints: Among TCR beta sequences, a motif of roughly 8 highly homologous variants appeared characteristic of ankylosing spondylitis blood. Disease-associated clones were reportedly significantly overrepresented in matched ankylosing spondylitis synovial fluid.

The chain recombines TRBV12-3 or TRBV12-4 with TRBJ2-2; D possibly corresponds to TRBD2 (6 bases). The specimen sequenced was blood, either unsorted or a sorted T cell fraction (not recorded which). The clonotype was recovered from a male donor with ankylosing spondylitis. CDR3 coding DNA: TGTGCCAGCGCTAATGGGGGGTTTTTTGCCGGGGAGCTGTTTTTT. Translation gives CASANGGFFAGELFF.